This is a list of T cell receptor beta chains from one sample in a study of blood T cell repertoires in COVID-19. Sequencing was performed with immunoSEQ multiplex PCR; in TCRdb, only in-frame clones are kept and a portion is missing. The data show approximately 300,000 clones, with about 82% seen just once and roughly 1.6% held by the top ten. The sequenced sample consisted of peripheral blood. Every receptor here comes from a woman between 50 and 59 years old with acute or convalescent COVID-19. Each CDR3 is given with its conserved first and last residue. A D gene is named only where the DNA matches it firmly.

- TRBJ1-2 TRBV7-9 TGTGCCAGCAGCTTACCCACGAGGGACTATGGCTACACCTTC CASSLPTRDYGYTF
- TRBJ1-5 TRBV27 TGTGCCAGCAGTTCAGGGAACCAGCCCCAGCATTTT CASSSGNQPQHF
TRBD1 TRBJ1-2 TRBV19 TGTGCCAGTAGTATTGGGACAGGGGGCGACTATGGCTACACCTTC CASSIGTGGDYGYTF
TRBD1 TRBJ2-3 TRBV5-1 TGCGCCAGCAGCTTGGGCAGGGGGACAGATACGCAGTATTTT CASSLGRGTDTQYF
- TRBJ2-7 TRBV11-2 TGTGCCAGCAGCTTTGGGGGAGGCCCCCAGTACGAGCAGTACTTC CASSFGGGPQYEQYF
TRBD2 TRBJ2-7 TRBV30 TGTGCCTGGAAGGAGTGGGGGGGTTACGAGCAGTACTTC CAWKEWGGYEQYF
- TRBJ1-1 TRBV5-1 TGCGCCAGCAGCTTGGGTGGAGCGAACACTGAAGCTTTCTTT CASSLGGANTEAFF
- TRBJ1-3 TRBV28 TGTGCCAGCAAAATCGGCTCTGGAAACACCATATATTTT CASKIGSGNTIYF
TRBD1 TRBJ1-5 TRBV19 TGTGCCACCCGGACCCGGGACAGGGTAAATCAGCCCCAGCATTTT CATRTRDRVNQPQHF
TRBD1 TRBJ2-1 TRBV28 TGTGCCAGCAATCCCCCGCCGACAGGGAACAATGAGCAGTTCTTC CASNPPPTGNNEQFF
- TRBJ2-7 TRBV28 TGTGCCAGCAGTTTATTTCGCGAGCAGTACTTC CASSLFREQYF
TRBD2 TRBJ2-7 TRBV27 TGTGCCAGCAGCCGGAGACTAGCGGGAACCTACGAGCAGTACTTC CASSRRLAGTYEQYF
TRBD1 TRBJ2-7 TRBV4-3 TGCGCCAGCAGCCAGCGACAGGGATCTACGCAGCAGTACTTC CASSQRQGSTQQYF
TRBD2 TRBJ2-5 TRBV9 TGTGCCAGCAGCGCCTCTAGCGGGAGTAAGACCCAGTACTTC CASSASSGSKTQYF
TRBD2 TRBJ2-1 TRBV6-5 TGTGCCAGCAGTCTAGCGGGAGGGCCAGGCAATGAGCAGTTCTTC CASSLAGGPGNEQFF